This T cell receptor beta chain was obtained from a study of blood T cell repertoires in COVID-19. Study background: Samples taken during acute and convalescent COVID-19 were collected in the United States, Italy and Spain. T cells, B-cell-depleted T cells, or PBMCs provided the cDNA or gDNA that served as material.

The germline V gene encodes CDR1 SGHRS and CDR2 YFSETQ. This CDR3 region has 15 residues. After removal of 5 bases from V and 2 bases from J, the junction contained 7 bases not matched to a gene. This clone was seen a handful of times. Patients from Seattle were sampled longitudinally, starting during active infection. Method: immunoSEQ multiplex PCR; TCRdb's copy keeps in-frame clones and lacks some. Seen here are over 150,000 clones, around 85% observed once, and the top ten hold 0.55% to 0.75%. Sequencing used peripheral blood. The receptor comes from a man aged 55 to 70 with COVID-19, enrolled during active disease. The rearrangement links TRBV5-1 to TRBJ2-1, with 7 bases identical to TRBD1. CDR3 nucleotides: TGCGCCAGCAGTAGAGGACAGGCCACCTACAATGAGCAGTTCTTC. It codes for CASSRGQATYNEQFF.